Below, one T cell receptor (beta chain) is given with its context. V shed 5 bases and J 11 bases; nucleotides not matched to a gene: 10. The CDR3 has 13 amino acids. Germline V gives CDR1 SGDLS, CDR2 YYNGEE. These data are taken from a study of blood T cell repertoires in COVID-19. Study context: Spain, Italy and the United States supplied samples that represented acute and convalescent COVID-19. The analysed material was cDNA or gDNA that came from T cells, B-cell-depleted T cells, or PBMCs.

In the authors' methods: Amplification from reference gene primers served as the basis for estimated nucleated cell counts. The protocol was immunoSEQ multiplex PCR, while the TCRdb copy is restricted to in-frame clones and leaves out a portion. D and trimming were read from the DNA, whereas the V and J calls and clone size are those reported in that table. The sample lists some 250,000 clones, around 79% occurring once. The rearrangement uses TRBV9 and TRBJ2-1; 7 bases match TRBD2. Sequencing was performed on peripheral blood. The TCR comes from an elderly woman with acute or convalescent COVID-19. CDR3 residues: CASSSGGGLKQFF. The CDR3 bases are TGTGCCAGCAGTTCGGGGGGAGGGTTAAAGCAGTTCTTC.